The clone carrying this TCR beta chain has a count of ten or more. The antigen remains unidentified. Researchers made TCR beta libraries by using iRepertoire HTBI primers and running Arm-PCR on CDR3 regions. TCRdb redid the calling of the multiplex PCR reads with MiXCR, one entry per CDR3 protein. The sample contains 400,000 to 500,000 distinct CDR3 sequences, about 20% of which appear only once. This sample was included in a study of regulatory T cells in long-lasting Graves disease. Regarding the study as a whole: Patients with persistent Graves' had lower TCR diversity than newly diagnosed patients. Peripheral blood alone, not thyroid tissue, underwent study. New patients shared fewer public clonotypes (roughly 910) than persistent patients did (approximately 2,700). Persistent disease preferred TRBV28, TRBJ1-2 and TRBJ2-5.

The CDR3 consists of 17 residues. CDR1 and CDR2 (germline): SNHLY, FYNNEI. The V gene end was trimmed by 6 bases and the J gene end by 2 bases; junction bases not matched to a gene: 10. Documented time point: persistent/refractory GD, antithyroid drugs over 5 years with positive TRAb. The authors made the TCR library using RNA they extracted from PBMCs. This chain uses TRBV2 with TRBJ1-6, with 7 bases that match TRBD1. The TCR was taken from a female donor with Graves disease. Sequencing used peripheral blood mononuclear cells (PBMCs), obtained when the disease was refractory, from a patient treated with antithyroid drugs. Written as DNA, the CDR3 is TGTGCCAGCAGATTCAGCAGACAGGGCGCCTATAATTCACCCCTCCACTTT. Translating it yields CASRFSRQGAYNSPLHF.